Listed here are 7 T cell receptor beta chains from one sample, sequenced in a study of cytomegalovirus exposure and HLA in healthy donors. The PCR was carried out with 60 Vbeta primers and 13 Jbeta primers. Clones were read by immunoSEQ multiplex PCR, and TCRdb kept only the in-frame ones, dropping some. Found here are around 110,000 clones, roughly 82% of them singletons; the top ten hold 5% to 7.5%. Sequenced material: PBMCs. These receptors were collected from a woman aged 50 to 60 in good health and CMV-seropositive.

This clone was counted once. The gene calls are TRBV11-2 and TRBJ2-5; perhaps TRBD2 as D (7 bases). Trimming cost V 3 bases and J 4 bases, with 15 bases left between them. CDR1 and CDR2 from the germline V gene are SGHAT and FQNNGV. The CDR3 consists of 15 residues. The CDR3: CASSFLGGEGETQYF. Written as DNA, the CDR3 is TGTGCCAGCAGCTTTTTAGGGGGGGAGGGAGAGACCCAGTACTTC.

This clone was observed a single time. The chain recombines TRBV18 with TRBJ2-2; 8 bases align to TRBD1. The CDR3 runs 15 residues. Trimming at V came to 4 bases and at J to 4 bases, leaving 5 bases not matched to a gene. The germline CDR1 and CDR2 sequences are KGHSH and LQKENI. The CDR3: CASSRTGSVTGELFF. The CDR3 bases are TGTGCCAGCTCACGGACAGGGAGCGTCACCGGGGAGCTGTTTTTT.

The V and J genes are TRBV7-2 and TRBJ1-5; D unclear. The CDR3 is 13 amino acids. Germline CDR1 reads SGHTA; CDR2 reads FQGNSA. The germline V and J ends were trimmed by 8 bases and 7 bases, with 15 bases remaining between them. The CDR3: CASRPRVGQPQHF. The CDR3 DNA is TGTGCCAGCCGGCCGAGGGTGGGCCAGCCCCAGCATTTT.

The chain links TRBV5-1 to TRBJ2-5, with TRBD2 identical over 9 bases. CDR1 and CDR2 from the germline V gene are SGHRS and YFSETQ. Unmatched junction bases numbered 11, after V lost 3 bases and J lost 2 bases. This CDR3 region has 17 residues. CDR3 residues: CASSSRRSSGGQETQYF. For the CDR3, the DNA is TGCGCCAGCAGCTCCCGGCGGAGTAGCGGGGGACAAGAGACCCAGTACTTC.

This chain's CDR3 is CASSATGFYGYTF. CDR3 sequence (DNA): TGTGCCAGCAGCGCCACAGGGTTCTATGGCTACACCTTC. The V and J genes are TRBV5-5 and TRBJ1-2; D possibly corresponds to TRBD1 (6 bases). The germline V gene has CDR1 SGHKS and CDR2 YYEKEE (reference sequence). Trimming pared 4 bases from V and 4 bases from J, leaving 11 bases between. There are 13 residues in the CDR3.

The table lists this clone with a few counts. The V call is TRBV7-2, the J call TRBJ1-5; 8 bases are shared with TRBD1. V trimming: 5 bases; J trimming: 4 bases; junction bases outside the gene matches: 4. The CDR3 loop spans 14 amino acids. The V gene's germline CDR1 is SGHTA and CDR2 FQGNSA. This chain's CDR3 is CASSPRQGNQPQHF. The CDR3 region has the DNA TGTGCCAGCAGCCCCCGACAGGGGAATCAGCCCCAGCATTTT.

The gene calls are TRBV4-3 and TRBJ1-2, with D uncertain. The CDR3 is 15 residues long. Per germline, CDR1 LGHNA and CDR2 YSLEER. V was shortened by 1 base and J by 6 bases, with 15 bases between the two germline ends. The CDR3 loop reads CASSQGVSRVDGYTF. The CDR3 bases are TGCGCCAGCAGCCAAGGGGTTTCCCGGGTGGATGGCTACACCTTC.